The clone carrying this T cell receptor (beta chain) was recorded a few times. Some clones are missing from TCRdb's copy, which holds only in-frame ones; the method was immunoSEQ multiplex PCR. The sample comprises roughly 100,000 clones, around 89% of which are singletons, and approximately 8.4% rests with the top ten. Germline CDR1 SGHRS, CDR2 YFSETQ. This CDR3 region has 14 residues. V was pared by 1 base and J by 5 bases, with 4 bases of the junction left unmatched. The data belong to a study of control samples from healthy donors and cancer patients. The source is a man aged 30 to 39 in good health. The material sequenced was blood. The chain is built from TRBV5-1 and TRBJ1-1, with 8 bases aligning to TRBD1. CDR3 in amino acids: CASSLTGGRTEAFF. The CDR3 DNA reads TGCGCCAGCAGCTTGACAGGGGGAAGGACTGAAGCTTTCTTT.